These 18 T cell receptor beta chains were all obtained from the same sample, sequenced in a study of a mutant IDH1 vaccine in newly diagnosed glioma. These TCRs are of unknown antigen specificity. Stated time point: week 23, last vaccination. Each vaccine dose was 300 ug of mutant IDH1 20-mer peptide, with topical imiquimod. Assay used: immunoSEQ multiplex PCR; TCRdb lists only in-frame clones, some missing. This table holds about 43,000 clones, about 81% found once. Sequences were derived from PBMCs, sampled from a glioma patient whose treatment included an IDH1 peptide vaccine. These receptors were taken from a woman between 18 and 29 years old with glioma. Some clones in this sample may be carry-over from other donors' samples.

In nucleotides, the CDR3 is TGCAGTGCTGAGGTTTCCAATGAGCAGTTCTTC. Protein: CSAEVSNEQFF. V is TRBV20-1 and J is TRBJ2-1; D is unresolved. This CDR3 contains 11 residues. V was clipped by 5 bases and J by 6 bases, with 8 bases between them. Germline assignment: CDR1 DFQATT and CDR2 SNEGSKA (reference sequence).

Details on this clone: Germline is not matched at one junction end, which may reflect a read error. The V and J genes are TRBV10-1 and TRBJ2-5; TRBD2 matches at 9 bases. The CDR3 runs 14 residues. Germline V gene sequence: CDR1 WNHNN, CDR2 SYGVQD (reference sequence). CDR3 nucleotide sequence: TGCGCCAGCAGTGAGTCGGGACTAGCAGAGGCCCAGTACTTC. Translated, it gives CASSESGLAEAQYF.

The CDR3 DNA sequence: TGTGCCAGCCGGCGGGGCCCTCCACAGGGCAGCTGGGGCGCAGATACGCAGTATTTT. It is translated as CASRRGPPQGSWGADTQYF. The chain combines TRBV2 with TRBJ2-3; D may be TRBD1 or TRBD2 (6 bases each). The ends were cut back, 8 bases at V and 4 bases at J, with 31 bases in the middle. This CDR3 spans 19 amino acids. From germline, CDR1 is SNHLY and CDR2 FYNNEI.

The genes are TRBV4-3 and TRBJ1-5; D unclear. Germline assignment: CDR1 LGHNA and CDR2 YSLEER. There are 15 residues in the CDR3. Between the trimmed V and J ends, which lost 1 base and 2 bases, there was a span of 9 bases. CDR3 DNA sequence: TGCGCCAGCAGCCAAGTGATGGGTGGCAATCAGCCCCAGCATTTT. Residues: CASSQVMGGNQPQHF.

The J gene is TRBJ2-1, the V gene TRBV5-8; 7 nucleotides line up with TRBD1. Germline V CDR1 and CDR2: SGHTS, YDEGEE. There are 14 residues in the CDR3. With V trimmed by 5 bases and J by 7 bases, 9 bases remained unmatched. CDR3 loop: CASSEGAPPNEQFF. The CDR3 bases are TGTGCCAGCAGTGAGGGGGCGCCCCCAAATGAGCAGTTCTTC.

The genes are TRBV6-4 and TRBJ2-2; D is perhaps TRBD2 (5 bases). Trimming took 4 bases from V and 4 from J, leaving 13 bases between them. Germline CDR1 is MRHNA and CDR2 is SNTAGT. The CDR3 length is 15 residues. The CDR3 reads CASSVLAGRTGELFF. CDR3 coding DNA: TGTGCCAGCAGTGTACTGGCGGGCCGCACCGGGGAGCTGTTTTTT.

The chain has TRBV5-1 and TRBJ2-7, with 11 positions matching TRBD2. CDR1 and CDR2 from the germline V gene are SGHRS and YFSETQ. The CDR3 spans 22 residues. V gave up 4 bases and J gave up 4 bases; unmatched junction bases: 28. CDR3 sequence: CASSRRPPPSGRRGRIGYEQYF. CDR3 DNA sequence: TGCGCCAGCAGCCGCAGACCCCCCCCTAGCGGGAGGCGGGGGCGGATTGGGTACGAGCAGTACTTC.

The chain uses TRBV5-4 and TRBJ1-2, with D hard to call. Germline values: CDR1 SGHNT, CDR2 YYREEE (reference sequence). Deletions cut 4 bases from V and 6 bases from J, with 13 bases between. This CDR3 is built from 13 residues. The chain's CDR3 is CASSGPAAHGYTF. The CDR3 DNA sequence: TGTGCCAGCAGCGGACCAGCGGCCCATGGCTACACCTTC.

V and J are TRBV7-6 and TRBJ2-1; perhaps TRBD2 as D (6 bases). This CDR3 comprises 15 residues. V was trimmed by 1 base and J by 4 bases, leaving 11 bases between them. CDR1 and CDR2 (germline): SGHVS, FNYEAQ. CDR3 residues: CASSLGQLAYNEQFF. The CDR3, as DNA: TGTGCCAGCAGCTTAGGTCAACTAGCTTACAATGAGCAGTTCTTC.

CDR3 in amino acids: CATTDETGTGTDTQYF. CDR3 DNA sequence: TGTGCCACCACCGACGAGACGGGCACGGGCACAGATACGCAGTATTTT. This rearrangement joins TRBV7-9 to TRBJ2-3, with D uncertain. With 10 bases removed from V and 1 base from J, the gap between germline ends came to 21 bases. From germline, CDR1 is SEHNR and CDR2 FQNEAQ (reference sequence). CDR3 length: 16 residues.

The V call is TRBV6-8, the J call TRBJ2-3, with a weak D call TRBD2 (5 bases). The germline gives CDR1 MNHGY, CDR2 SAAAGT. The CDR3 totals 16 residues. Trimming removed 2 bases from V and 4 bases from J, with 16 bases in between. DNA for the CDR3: TGTGCCAGCAGTTACACCCCGGGTCAGAGGGCAGATACGCAGTATTTT. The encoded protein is CASSYTPGQRADTQYF.

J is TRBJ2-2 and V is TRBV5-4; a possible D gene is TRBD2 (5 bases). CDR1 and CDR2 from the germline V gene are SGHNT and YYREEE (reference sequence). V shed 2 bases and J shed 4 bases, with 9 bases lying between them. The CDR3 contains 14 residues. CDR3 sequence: CASSFPGGTGELFF. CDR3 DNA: TGTGCCAGCAGCTTCCCCGGAGGCACCGGGGAGCTGTTTTTT.

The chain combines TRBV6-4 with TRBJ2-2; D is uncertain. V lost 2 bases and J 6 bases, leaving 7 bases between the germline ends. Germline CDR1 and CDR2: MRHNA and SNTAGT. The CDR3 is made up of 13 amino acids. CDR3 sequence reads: CASSDRTAGELFF. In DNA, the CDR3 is TGTGCCAGCAGTGACAGGACCGCCGGGGAGCTGTTTTTT.

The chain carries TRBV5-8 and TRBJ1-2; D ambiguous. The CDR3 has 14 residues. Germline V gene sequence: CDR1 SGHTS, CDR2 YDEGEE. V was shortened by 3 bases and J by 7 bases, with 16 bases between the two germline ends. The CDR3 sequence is CASSWGGMDPGYTF. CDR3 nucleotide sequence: TGTGCCAGCAGCTGGGGAGGAATGGACCCTGGCTACACCTTC.

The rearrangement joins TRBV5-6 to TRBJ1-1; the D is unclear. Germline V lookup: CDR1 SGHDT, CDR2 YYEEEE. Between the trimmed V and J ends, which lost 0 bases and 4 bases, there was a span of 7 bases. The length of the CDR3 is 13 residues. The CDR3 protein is CASSLAPVTEAFF. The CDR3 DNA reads TGTGCCAGCAGCTTGGCACCCGTCACTGAAGCTTTCTTT.

CDR3 sequence reads: CASSPDPGANYGYTF. Here the CDR3 DNA reads TGTGCCAGCAGCCCGGACCCCGGAGCTAACTATGGCTACACCTTC. The chain recombines TRBV5-6 with TRBJ1-2, with no clear D. CDR1 SGHDT and CDR2 YYEEEE come from the germline V gene. This CDR3 spans 15 amino acids. Trimming stripped 4 bases from V and 0 bases from J, with 13 bases between.

CDR3 region: CASSILTGSNQPQHF. CDR3 bases: TGTGCCAGTAGTATTCTGACAGGCAGCAATCAGCCCCAGCATTTT. The chain is built from TRBV19 and TRBJ1-5; D might be TRBD1 (6 bases). Germline V gene sequence: CDR1 LNHDA, CDR2 SQIVND (reference sequence). The CDR3 has 15 residues. V was clipped by 3 bases and J by 1 base, with 10 bases between them.

CDR3 protein: CASSFGTGTGNTIYF. The DNA of the CDR3 is TGCGCCAGCAGCTTCGGGACAGGGACTGGAAACACCATATATTTT. The gene calls are TRBV5-1 and TRBJ1-3; TRBD1 aligns across 9 bases. The germline V gene has CDR1 SGHRS and CDR2 YFSETQ. The CDR3 runs 15 residues. The V gene end was trimmed by 2 bases and the J gene end by 2 bases; junction bases not matched to a gene: 2.